This T cell receptor (beta chain) came from a study of T cells in Graves' hyperthyroidism and ophthalmopathy. From RNA transcripts, TCR beta CDR3 regions were amplified. First-round RT-PCR with HTBI primers amplified the TCR CDR3 region. TCRdb passed the multiplex PCR reads through MiXCR, listing each CDR3 protein once. Found here are about 400,000 distinct CDR3 sequences, around 14% of them singletons; the top ten hold roughly 14%. Patients having uncontrolled infection, another autoimmune disease, pregnancy or lactation were not included. This CDR3 comprises 17 residues. The V gene's germline CDR1 is MGHRA and CDR2 YSYEKL. V trimming: 1 base; J trimming: 0 bases; junction bases outside the gene matches: 6.

The gene calls are TRBV4-1 and TRBJ2-4; 7 positions match TRBD1. The receptor comes from a woman younger than 30 with Graves' hyperthyroidism. Sequenced input: blood. The CDR3 sequence is CASSQVGTARAKNIQYF. As DNA, the CDR3 is TGCGCCAGCAGCCAAGTTGGGACAGCCCGAGCCAAAAACATTCAGTACTTC.